The clone carrying this T cell receptor beta chain was seen more than once but under ten times. This specimen comes from a study of blood T cell repertoires in COVID-19. Study overall: Some COVID-19 samples were acute and others convalescent; all came from the United States, Italy and Spain. T cells, B-cell-depleted T cells, or PBMCs supplied cDNA or gDNA.

The CDR3 runs to 15 residues. Trimming at V came to 3 bases and at J to 0 bases, leaving 5 bases not matched to a gene. Germline CDR1 reads SQVTM; CDR2 reads ANQGSEA. Original methodology: Estimation of nucleated cell counts relied on the amplification of reference gene primers. The table came from immunoSEQ multiplex PCR; TCRdb's copy has only in-frame clones and leaves some out. That table furnishes V, J and clone size, whereas the DNA furnished D and trimming. The sample records 250,000 or so clones, roughly 80% being singletons. Sequencing was performed on peripheral blood. The chain combines TRBV29-1 with TRBJ2-3, with 8 bases lining up with TRBD2. This clonotype originated in a woman between 18 and 30 years old with acute or convalescent COVID-19. The CDR3 is CSVDTSGRSTDTQYF. The CDR3 DNA reads as TGCAGCGTTGATACTAGCGGTAGGAGCACAGATACGCAGTATTTT.